This record looks at one T cell receptor (beta chain) sequence and its context. This clonotype has at least ten counts. This receptor's antigen is unknown. It has no much larger one-base neighbor in the sample; base qualities were not kept. Cells that were CD4+CD25+CD127-/low were isolated as Tregs. Tregs, naive and memory CD4+ T cells from tumor, blood and ipsilateral draining lymph nodes of a handful of breast cancer patients underwent full-length TCR alpha and beta sequencing. Tumor tissue and lymph nodes from ipsilateral axillary dissection were perfused with PBS, minced and digested with collagenase I and hyaluronidase. Sorted cell populations were confirmed by FACS to exceed 90% purity. The data belong to a study (dated by TCRdb to the mid-2010s). Looking at the study overall: The study set out to test whether tumor-infiltrating Tregs in breast cancer get recruited from blood Tregs or are instead converted in situ from other CD4+ T cell subsets. Overall study outcomes, separate from this receptor: The TCR alpha and beta sequences of tumor-infiltrating Tregs showed the greatest overlap with tumor naive CD4+ T cells, followed by blood naive CD4+ T cells. The validation in the larger cohort was limited to a single TCR beta V-J rearrangement instead of whole repertoires. Tumor memory CD4+ T cell TCR gene usage was found to cluster with blood and lymph node memory CD4+ cells and with lymph node naive CD4+ cells.

Full-length TCR variable regions were amplified by 5' RACE PCR with constant-region reverse primers, and semi-nested PCR with Nested Universal Primer A was subsequently performed. The ReliaPrep RNA Cell Miniprep System was used to extract total RNA, which was then reverse transcribed into 5'RACE-ready cDNA with the SMARTer RACE 5'/3' Kit. Multiplex adaptors were used to barcode full-length TCR alpha and beta libraries, and the barcoded libraries were sequenced on an Illumina MiSeq. The authors processed their data as follows. For each of nine subset-tissue groups, sequencing data from the five patients were combined, and the groups were compared by unsupervised clustering of TCR gene usage. The Morisita-Horn index was used to calculate repertoire similarity, with shared sequences weighted by how much each contributed to each repertoire. Using fastp at Q25 and MiXCR, TCRdb reprocessed the public reads and kept productive beta chains. When rows share a CDR3 protein, they turn into one entry using the most common DNA and genes. TCRdb's processing, not the authors' own work, is the source of the V and J calls. The sample table records 34,000 or so distinct CDR3 sequences; around 27% of these occur just once. Approximately 2.2% of the sample lies in the top ten.

The source is a female donor with breast cancer. Sequencing used tumor-infiltrating Tregs sorted from the breast tumor.

CDR3 reads: CAAQGSGINEQFF. The nucleotides are TGTGCGGCTCAGGGTAGCGGGATCAATGAGCAGTTCTTC. Recombination joined TRBV6-1 with TRBJ2-1; TRBD2 agrees with 8 junctional bases. The CDR3 measures 13 amino acids from cysteine to phenylalanine. The entry retains the CDR3 DNA only, 39 bases that are in frame from base 1. The germline V gene sets CDR1 to MNHNS and CDR2 to SASEGT.